This T cell receptor beta chain came from a study of cytomegalovirus exposure and HLA in healthy donors. Amplification used 60 Vbeta primers and 13 Jbeta primers. Profiled with immunoSEQ multiplex PCR; TCRdb holds only in-frame clones, not every one. The table lists under 150,000 clones, approximately 84% of them singletons. V dropped 4 bases and J dropped 1 base, with 9 bases sitting between them. The CDR3 has 13 amino acids. Germline CDR1 and CDR2: SGHRS and YFSETQ. This sequence originates from a woman between 40 and 55 years old in good health and CMV-seronegative. Sequences were obtained from PBMCs. The rearrangement links TRBV5-1 to TRBJ2-7, with D possibly being TRBD2 (5 bases). The DNA for the CDR3 is TGCGCCAGCAGCCCGACTACATCCTACGAGCAGTACTTC. The encoded protein is CASSPTTSYEQYF.